The clone carrying this TCR beta chain came up once. Its antigen remains unidentified. The sample belongs to a study of T cells after yellow fever vaccination. Study context: SMART-Seq v4 Ultra Low Input handled preparation of low-cell-number fractions.

Whole-study results and caveats: Peaking faster, on day 5 versus 15, the secondary response was nonetheless weaker.

Germline V gives CDR1 SGHTA, CDR2 FQGNSA. The CDR3 spans 16 residues. Between the trimmed V and J ends, which lost 1 base and 8 bases, there was a span of 18 bases. UMIs and a universal primer site were added when TCR cDNA was made by 5'RACE template switching. TCRdb re-called the 5' RACE reads with MiXCR, one entry per CDR3 protein. The repertoire holds some 390,000 distinct CDR3 sequences, about 6.2% seen once, with approximately 15% in the top ten. Sequences were derived from PBMCs, sampled 5 days after the yellow fever booster vaccination. This clonotype was obtained from a man aged 30-40 years who received the YFV17D yellow fever vaccine. The chain links TRBV7-2 to TRBJ2-1; D may be TRBD2 (7 bases). The CDR3 sequence: CASSLVRGRALDEQFF. The CDR3 DNA reads TGTGCCAGCAGCTTAGTGAGGGGGAGGGCCTTGGATGAGCAGTTCTTC.